This record looks at one TCR beta chain sequence and its context. The sample belongs to a study of blood T cell repertoires in COVID-19. Study-level information: Donors in the United States, Italy and Spain gave samples during acute or convalescent COVID-19. T cells, B-cell-depleted T cells, or PBMCs supplied cDNA or gDNA.

This CDR3 contains 15 residues. The germline V gene has CDR1 MNHEY and CDR2 SVGEGT. Trimming cost V 5 bases and J 2 bases; bases outside gene matches: 7. Per the authors' pipeline: For nucleated cells, counts were estimated from reference gene primer amplification. Sequencing was performed with immunoSEQ multiplex PCR; in TCRdb, only in-frame clones are kept and a portion is missing. V, J and clone size reflect that table, while D and trimming were determined from the DNA. Of roughly 130,000 clones detected, 70% to 85% appear once; the ten largest clones hold roughly 4.3%. This receptor was identified in a woman in her seventies with acute or convalescent COVID-19. Material: peripheral blood. The chain joins TRBV6-2 or TRBV6-3 to TRBJ2-3; TRBD2 aligns across 7 bases. CDR3 DNA: TGTGCCAGCAGTGACGCGGGGGTTTACACAGATACGCAGTATTTT. This encodes CASSDAGVYTDTQYF.